This T cell receptor (beta chain) was profiled in a study of T cells after yellow fever vaccination. Turning to the study itself: Each low-cell-number fraction was prepared by means of SMART-Seq v4 Ultra Low Input. Study findings and constraints: There was a possibility that FACS-sorted repertoires contained abundant clonotypes contaminating from the bulk population. The booster saw the reappearance of most primary-vaccination clones (roughly 96% CD4, almost 90% CD8).

This clonotype has at least ten counts. Its antigen is not known. In making TCR cDNA, 5'RACE template switching added a universal primer site and UMIs to it. TCRdb reprocessed the 5' RACE reads via MiXCR and lists one record per CDR3 protein. In the table there are a few hundred thousand distinct CDR3 sequences, about 6.9% of which are singletons. The ends lost 2 bases at V and 7 bases at J; junction bases unmatched: 8. Per germline, CDR1 SGHRS and CDR2 YFSETQ. CDR3 length equals 16 residues. The chain joins TRBV5-1 to TRBJ2-1, with 11 bases that match TRBD2. The sample consisted of PBMCs, taken around 45 days after the first yellow fever vaccination. The TCR was taken from a man aged 18 to 30 who received the YFV17D yellow fever vaccine. The DNA for the CDR3 is TGCGCCAGCAGCTTCCTTAGCGGGGGGGCTTTAAATGAGCAGTTCTTC. Protein: CASSFLSGGALNEQFF.